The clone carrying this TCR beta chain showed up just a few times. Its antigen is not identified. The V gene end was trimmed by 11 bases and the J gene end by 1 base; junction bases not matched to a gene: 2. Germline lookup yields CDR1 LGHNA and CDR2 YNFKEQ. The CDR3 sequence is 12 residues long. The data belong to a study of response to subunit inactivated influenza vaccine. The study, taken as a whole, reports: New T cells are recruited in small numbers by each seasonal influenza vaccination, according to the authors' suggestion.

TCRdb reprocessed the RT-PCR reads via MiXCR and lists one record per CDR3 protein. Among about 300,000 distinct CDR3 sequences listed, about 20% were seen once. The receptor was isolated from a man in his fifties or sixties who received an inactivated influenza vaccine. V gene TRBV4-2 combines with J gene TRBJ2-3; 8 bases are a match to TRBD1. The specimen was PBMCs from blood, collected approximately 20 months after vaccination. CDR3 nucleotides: TGTGCCGCGGGACAGGGCACAGATACGCAGTATTTT. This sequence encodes CAAGQGTDTQYF.